This TCR beta chain was retrieved from a study of OX40 agonist ivuxolimab in advanced cancers. Context from the whole study: Ivuxolimab, which targeted the costimulatory receptor OX40 (CD134), was an agonistic, fully human IgG2 monoclonal antibody. The paper describes the monotherapy dose-escalation part (N of about 52 patients) of the phase I trial of ivuxolimab. Peripheral TCRbeta sequencing aimed to test whether ivuxolimab altered TCR sequence diversity and caused clonal T-cell expansion. In the dose-escalation cohort, roughly 82% of patients were male, and the mean age was approximately 60 years with a range of about 20 to 90. Prior anti-PD-1, anti-PD-L1 or anti-CTLA-4 therapy was permitted, and checkpoint inhibitors had been received by about 37% of dose-escalation patients. Three dose-escalation patients achieved partial responses, one with hepatocellular carcinoma and two with cutaneous melanoma. Of the approximately 50 dose-escalation patients, hepatocellular carcinoma was present in roughly 19, melanoma in around 15, renal cell carcinoma in 9 and head and neck cancer in 9. Intravenous ivuxolimab was administered to patients every 2 weeks at six dose levels: 0.01, 0.1, 0.3, 1.5, 3 and 10 mg/kg. Results the study describes overall, beyond this receptor: The antigen specificity of the clonally expanded peripheral T cells was not determined. In the 0.1-3.0 mg/kg groups, partial responders had among the lowest normalized peripheral clonal expansion, particularly in CD8+ T cells. At doses of 0.1 to 3.0 mg/kg, clonal expansion of both CD4+ and CD8+ blood T cells was observed from baseline to week 6. Low levels of normalized T-cell clonal expansion were also seen in some patients who did not respond. After ivuxolimab, CD8+ T cells had more expanded clones than CD4+ T cells on average.

Remarks on this clone: This receptor's antigen is unknown. No base quality values were provided; no much bigger clone lies one nucleotide off.

For sequencing of the TCRbeta CDR3 region, genomic DNA was extracted from the sorted cells. The immunoSEQ Assay was used to sequence the TCRbeta CDR3 regions. The table comes from immuneACCESS by way of TCRdb, which keeps in-frame sequences with V and J called. Part of the clones is missing from these tables; in studies checked, under half for an unresolved V gene and the rest for unknown reasons. The sample records some 39,000 clones, approximately 90% of which are singletons. Of the sample, around 6% falls within the top ten clones. Trimming removed 7 bases from V and 9 bases from J, leaving 19 bases between the germline ends. CDR1 and CDR2 are drawn from the germline V gene: SNHLY, FYNNEI. The CDR3, cysteine through phenylalanine, is 14 amino acids long. Here the CDR3 DNA is all that survives: 42 bases in frame from base 1. Patients with a history of autoimmune disease or receiving systemic immunosuppression were excluded from the trial. Peripheral blood for TCR sequencing was drawn from every dose cohort at baseline, at cycle 4 day 1 and at cycle 7 day 1. The samples were taken from a phase I, first-in-human, multicenter, open-label dose-escalation trial of ivuxolimab. Adults with locally advanced or metastatic melanoma, renal cell carcinoma, hepatocellular carcinoma or head and neck squamous cell carcinoma were enrolled in the trial. CD4+ and CD8+ T cells were sorted separately from peripheral blood before TCR sequencing.

The chain is assembled from TRBV2 and TRBJ2-1, and possibly TRBD2, on 7 matching bases. The TCR comes from an adult with an advanced solid tumor such as melanoma, head and neck, liver or kidney cancer. The sequencing used CD4+ or CD8+ T cells sorted from blood, collected in a trial of the OX40 agonist ivuxolimab. The CDR3 protein: CASKAIGGVGEQFF. Read as DNA, the sequence is TGTGCCAGCAAGGCTATAGGGGGGGTCGGTGAGCAGTTCTTC.